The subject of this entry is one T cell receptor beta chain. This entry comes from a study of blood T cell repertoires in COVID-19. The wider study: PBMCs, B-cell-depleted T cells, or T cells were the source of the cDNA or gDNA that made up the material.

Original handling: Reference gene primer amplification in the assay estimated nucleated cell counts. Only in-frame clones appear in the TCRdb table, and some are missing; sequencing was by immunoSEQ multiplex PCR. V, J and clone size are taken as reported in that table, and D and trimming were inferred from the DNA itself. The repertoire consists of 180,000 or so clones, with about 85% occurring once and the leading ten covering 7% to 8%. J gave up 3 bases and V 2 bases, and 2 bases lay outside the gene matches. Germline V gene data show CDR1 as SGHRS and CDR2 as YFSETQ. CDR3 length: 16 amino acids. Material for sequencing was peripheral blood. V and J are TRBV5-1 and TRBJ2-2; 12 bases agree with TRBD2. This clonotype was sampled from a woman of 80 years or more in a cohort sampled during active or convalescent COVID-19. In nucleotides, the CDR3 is TGCGCCAGCAGCTTTCTAGCGGGAGGGGACACCGGGGAGCTGTTTTTT. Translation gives CASSFLAGGDTGELFF.